These T cell receptor beta chains were read from a single sample in a study of cytomegalovirus exposure and HLA in healthy donors. Repertoires were generated with immunoSEQ multiplex PCR, while TCRdb's copy carries only in-frame clones and drops some. The profile shows more than 100,000 clones, 80% of them singletons. Sequenced input: PBMCs. The receptor source for this set is a man between 40 and 49 years old in good health and CMV-seronegative. The CDR3 runs from the conserved cysteine through the conserved F or W. The D gene is left open where the match is weak. Only some rows state a clone size, as once, few, many or a class for expanded clones.

.	TRBV6-5	.	TRBJ2-4	CASSSPGTKNIQYF	TGTGCCAGCAGTTCCCCCGGGACCAAAAACATTCAGTACTTC
.	TRBV5-1	TRBD2	TRBJ2-7	CASSPATSGTYEQYF	TGCGCCAGCAGCCCTGCAACTAGCGGCACCTACGAGCAGTACTTC
.	TRBV7-3	.	TRBJ2-7	CASSPGGGEGYEQYF	TGTGCCAGCAGCCCCGGCGGTGGAGAAGGCTACGAGCAGTACTTC
.	TRBV7-9	TRBD1	TRBJ2-3	CASRSTGYQDTQYF	TGTGCCAGCAGGTCGACAGGGTATCAAGATACGCAGTATTTT
few	TRBV2	TRBD1	TRBJ2-5	CAIRQGKETQYF	TGTGCCATACGACAGGGAAAAGAGACCCAGTACTTC
.	TRBV30	TRBD1	TRBJ1-6	CACLQGSNSPLHF	TGTGCCTGCCTACAGGGGTCTAATTCACCCCTCCACTTT
.	TRBV28	TRBD1	TRBJ1-1	CASSAGGNAKNTEAFF	TGTGCCAGCAGTGCAGGGGGCAACGCGAAGAACACTGAAGCTTTCTTT
.	TRBV15	.	TRBJ2-1	CATSLLPNSYNEQFF	TGTGCCACCAGCTTACTGCCTAACTCCTACAATGAGCAGTTCTTC
.	TRBV7-9	TRBD1	TRBJ1-4	CASSSGQANEKLFF	TGTGCCAGCAGTTCGGGACAGGCCAATGAAAAACTGTTTTTT
.	TRBV5-1	.	TRBJ2-5	CASSQGHRQETQYF	TGCGCCAGCAGCCAAGGACACCGCCAAGAGACCCAGTACTTC
.	TRBV5-6	TRBD1	TRBJ1-4	CASSSPDRGSEKLFF	TGTGCCAGCAGCTCCCCCGACAGGGGGTCTGAAAAACTGTTTTTT
.	TRBV5-5	TRBD1	TRBJ1-2	CASSLGQGGSGYTF	TGTGCCAGCAGCTTGGGACAGGGAGGCTCTGGCTACACCTTC
.	TRBV6-1	TRBD1	TRBJ1-2	CASSETGRGYTF	TGTGCCAGCAGTGAGACAGGGCGCGGCTACACCTTC
.	TRBV7-9	.	TRBJ2-5	CASSLGWGGETQYF	TGTGCCAGCAGCTTAGGTTGGGGCGGTGAGACCCAGTACTTC
.	TRBV19	TRBD1	TRBJ2-3	CASSIGGTGNTDTQYF	TGTGCCAGTAGTATTGGGGGGACAGGGAACACAGATACGCAGTATTTT
.	TRBV11-3	TRBD1	TRBJ2-3	CASSPRGTGSDSTDTQYF	TGTGCCAGCAGCCCACGTGGGACAGGGTCTGACAGCACAGATACGCAGTATTTT
.	TRBV11-2	.	TRBJ2-5	CASSRTVTQETQYF	TGTGCCAGCAGCCGGACAGTCACCCAAGAGACCCAGTACTTC
.	TRBV5-1	TRBD1	TRBJ2-5	CASSRGTGPETQYF	TGCGCCAGCAGCCGCGGGACAGGGCCAGAGACCCAGTACTTC
.	TRBV25-1	.	TRBJ1-5	CASSEWGRGNQPQHF	TGTGCCAGCAGTGAATGGGGCAGGGGTAATCAGCCCCAGCATTTT
.	TRBV27	TRBD2	TRBJ2-1	CASTPSGSYNEQFF	TGTGCCAGCACCCCTAGCGGCTCCTACAATGAGCAGTTCTTC
.	TRBV11-2	TRBD2	TRBJ2-5	CASSLGAGGIQETQYF	TGTGCCAGCAGCTTAGGTGCGGGAGGGATCCAAGAGACCCAGTACTTC
few	TRBV30	.	TRBJ2-7	CAWSVGGEQYF	TGTGCCTGGAGTGTAGGGGGCGAGCAGTACTTC
.	TRBV5-4	TRBD1	TRBJ2-5	CASSQDREETQYF	TGTGCCAGCAGCCAGGACAGGGAGGAGACCCAGTACTTC